Sequencing of this T cell receptor (beta chain) was carried out in a study of blood T cells in healthy people across ages. Findings and caveats of the study: It was the long-lived donors that had more naive CD4+ cells and higher diversity than aged donors.

This CDR3 has 13 amino acids. Germline loops: CDR1 SQVTM, CDR2 ANQGSEA. The J segment lost 6 bases and the V segment lost 7 bases, leaving 7 bases of the junction unmatched. About this clonotype: As yet, its antigen is unknown.

Alongside a J-beta primer mix, a sample-barcoded 5' primer served in a second PCR lasting about 7 to 11 cycles. TCRdb analysed the 5' RACE reads with MiXCR anew, one entry per CDR3 protein. The table lists about 970,000 distinct CDR3 sequences, 51% of them singletons. Samples had at least 7 million PBMCs isolated from them. The receptor's source is a woman aged 60 to 75 in good health. The rearrangement uses TRBV29-1 and TRBJ2-7; 12 nucleotides match TRBD2. The sequenced sample consisted of blood. The CDR3 region has the DNA TGCAGCGACCTCAGACTAGCGGGAGCCGAGCAGTACTTC. It is translated as CSDLRLAGAEQYF.